This T cell receptor beta chain derives from a study of T cell responses to AZD1222 COVID-19 vaccine. Study as a whole: Whether given at about 4 or about 12 weeks, second doses were pooled.

Overall study findings and caveats: Increases in Spike-specific TCR breadth and depth were seen after two AZD1222 doses. Repertoires were sampled only after the peak T cell response. Mapped onto spike, vaccine-associated CD4 TCRs spanned it and were dominant at 160-218 and 743-854.

The V gene end was trimmed by 4 bases and the J gene end by 3 bases; junction bases not matched to a gene: 6. The CDR3 runs to 15 residues. Germline V CDR1 and CDR2: LGHNA, YSLEER. Assay used: immunoSEQ multiplex PCR; TCRdb lists only in-frame clones, some missing. This table has 75,000 to 90,000 clones, 70% to 80% appearing once. A word on this clone: Its antigen remains unidentified.

The sequences come from peripheral blood, collected on day 0 of AZD1222 vaccination. This rearrangement joins TRBV4-3 to TRBJ2-1, with 7 bases lining up with TRBD2. This clonotype was obtained from an adult in good health. CDR3 coding DNA: TGCGCCAGCAGCCCCGCCCGGGGGGACTACAATGAGCAGTTCTTC. Amino acid sequence: CASSPARGDYNEQFF.